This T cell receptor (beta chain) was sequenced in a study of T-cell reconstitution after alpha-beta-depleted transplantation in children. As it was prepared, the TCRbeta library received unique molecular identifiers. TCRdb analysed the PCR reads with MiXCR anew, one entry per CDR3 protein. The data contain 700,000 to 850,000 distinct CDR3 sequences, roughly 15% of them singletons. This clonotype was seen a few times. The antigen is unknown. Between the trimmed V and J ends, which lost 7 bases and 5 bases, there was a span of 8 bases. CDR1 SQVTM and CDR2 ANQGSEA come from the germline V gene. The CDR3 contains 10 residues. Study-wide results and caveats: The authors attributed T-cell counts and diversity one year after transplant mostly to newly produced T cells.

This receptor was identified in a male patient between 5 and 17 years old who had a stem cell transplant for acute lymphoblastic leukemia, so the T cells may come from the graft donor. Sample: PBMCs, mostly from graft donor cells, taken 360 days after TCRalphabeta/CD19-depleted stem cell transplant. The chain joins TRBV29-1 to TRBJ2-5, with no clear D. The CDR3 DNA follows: TGCAGCGGCGTTATGGAGACCCAGTACTTC. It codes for CSGVMETQYF.